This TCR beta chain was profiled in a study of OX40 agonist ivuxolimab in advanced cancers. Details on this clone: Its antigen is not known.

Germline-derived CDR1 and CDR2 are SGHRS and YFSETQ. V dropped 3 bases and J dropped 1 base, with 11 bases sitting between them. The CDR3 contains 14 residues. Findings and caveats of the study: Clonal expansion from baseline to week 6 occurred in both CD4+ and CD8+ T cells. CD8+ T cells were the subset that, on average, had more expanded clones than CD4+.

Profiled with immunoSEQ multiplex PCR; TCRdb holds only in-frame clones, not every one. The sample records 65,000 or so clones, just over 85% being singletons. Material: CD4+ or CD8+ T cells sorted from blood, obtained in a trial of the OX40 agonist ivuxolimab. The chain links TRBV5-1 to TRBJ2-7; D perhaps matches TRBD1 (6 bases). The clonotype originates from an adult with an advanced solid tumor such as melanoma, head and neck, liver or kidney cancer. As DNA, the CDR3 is TGCGCCAGCAGCTGGTGGACAGAATCCTACGAGCAGTACTTC. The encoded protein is CASSWWTESYEQYF.